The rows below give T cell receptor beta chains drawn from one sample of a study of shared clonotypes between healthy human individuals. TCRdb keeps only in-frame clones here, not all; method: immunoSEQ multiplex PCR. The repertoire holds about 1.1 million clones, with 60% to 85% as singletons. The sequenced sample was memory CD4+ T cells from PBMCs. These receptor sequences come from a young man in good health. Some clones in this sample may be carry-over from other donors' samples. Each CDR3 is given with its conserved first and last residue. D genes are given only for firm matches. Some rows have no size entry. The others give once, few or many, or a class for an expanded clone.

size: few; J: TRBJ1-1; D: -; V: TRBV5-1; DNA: TGCGCCAGCAGCTTGGGAGGGGGAGGAGGCACTGAAGCTTTCTTT; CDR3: CASSLGGGGGTEAFF
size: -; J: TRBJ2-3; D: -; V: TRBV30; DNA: TGTGCCTGGAGTGAGGCACCCCTAAGCACAGATACGCAGTATTTT; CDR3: CAWSEAPLSTDTQYF
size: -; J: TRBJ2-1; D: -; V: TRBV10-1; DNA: TGCGCCAGCAGCCTTAACCCATGGAATGAGCAGTTCTTC; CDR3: CASSLNPWNEQFF
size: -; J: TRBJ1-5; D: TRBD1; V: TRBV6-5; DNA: TGTGCCAGCAGTGATCAAGGGGGCCAGCCCCAGCATTTT; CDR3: CASSDQGGQPQHF
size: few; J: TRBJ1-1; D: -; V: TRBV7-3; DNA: TGTGCCAGCAGCTTTGTCAGGAACACTGAAGCTTTCTTT; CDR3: CASSFVRNTEAFF
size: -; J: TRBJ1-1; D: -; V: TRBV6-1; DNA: TGTGCCAGCACCCTGGACAGATTGAACACTGAAGCTTTCTTT; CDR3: CASTLDRLNTEAFF
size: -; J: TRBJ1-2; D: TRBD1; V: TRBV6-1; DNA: TGTGCCAGCAGTGAACGGACAGGGGCGATAGTGGACTATGGCTACACCTTC; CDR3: CASSERTGAIVDYGYTF
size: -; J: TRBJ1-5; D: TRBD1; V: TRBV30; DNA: TGTGCCTGGAGTGCGACGGGACAGGGAATTCAGCCCCAGCATTTT; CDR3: CAWSATGQGIQPQHF
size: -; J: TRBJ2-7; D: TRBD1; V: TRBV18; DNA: TGTGCCAGCTCACCAGCGCGGGGACAGGCCTACGAGCAGTACTTC; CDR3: CASSPARGQAYEQYF
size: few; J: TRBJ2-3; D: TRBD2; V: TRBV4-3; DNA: TGCGCCAGCAGCCGCAGTCCGGGACTAGCGGACTCTAGCACAGATACGCAGTATTTT; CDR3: CASSRSPGLADSSTDTQYF
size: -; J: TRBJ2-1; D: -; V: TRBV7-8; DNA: TGTGCCAGCAGCGCGACAGTCCAGCCCACCTACAATGAGCAGTTCTTC; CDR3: CASSATVQPTYNEQFF
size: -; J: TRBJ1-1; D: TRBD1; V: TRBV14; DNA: TGTGCCAGCAGCCGAAACAGGGGGGGAAACACTGAAGCTTTCTTT; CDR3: CASSRNRGGNTEAFF
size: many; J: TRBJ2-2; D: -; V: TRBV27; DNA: TGTGCCAGCAGTCCCCAGACAGGGAGGGCACGGGAGCTGTTTTTT; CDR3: CASSPQTGRARELFF
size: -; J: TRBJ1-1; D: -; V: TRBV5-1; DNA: TGCGCCAGCAGCCCGGACGCAGGCTCCATGAACACTGAAGCTTTCTTT; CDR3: CASSPDAGSMNTEAFF
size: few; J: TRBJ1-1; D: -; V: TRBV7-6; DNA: TGTGCCAGCAGCCCCCCAGGGACTGAAGCTTTCTTT; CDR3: CASSPPGTEAFF
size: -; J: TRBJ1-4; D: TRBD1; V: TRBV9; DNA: TGTGCCAGCAGCTACCAGACAGGGGGAGGTGAAAAACTGTTTTTT; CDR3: CASSYQTGGGEKLFF
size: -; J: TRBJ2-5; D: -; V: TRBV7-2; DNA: TGTGCCAGCAGCCAGGGGGGAGCTAGCGGAGCAGAGACCCAGTACTTC; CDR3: CASSQGGASGAETQYF
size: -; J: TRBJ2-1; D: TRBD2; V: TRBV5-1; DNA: TGCGCCAGCAGCGACCCTAGCGGTGCTTACAATGAGCAGTTCTTC; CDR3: CASSDPSGAYNEQFF
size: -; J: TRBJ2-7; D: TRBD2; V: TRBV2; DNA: TGTGCCAGCAGTCAAGGACTAGCGGGAGGCGCCCTCTCCTCCTACGAGCAGTACTTC; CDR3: CASSQGLAGGALSSYEQYF
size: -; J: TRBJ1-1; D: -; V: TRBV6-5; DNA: TGTGCCAGCAGTTACTTGTCTTCCACTGAAGCTTTCTTT; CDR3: CASSYLSSTEAFF
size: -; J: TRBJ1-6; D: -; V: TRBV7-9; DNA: TGTGCCAGCAGCCAGGGGTATTCACCCCTCCACTTT; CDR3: CASSQGYSPLHF
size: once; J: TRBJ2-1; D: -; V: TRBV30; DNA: TGTGCCTGGAAAAGTCGTATCGGGAGCTCCTACAATGAGCAGTTCTTC; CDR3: CAWKSRIGSSYNEQFF
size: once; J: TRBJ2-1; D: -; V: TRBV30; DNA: TGTGCCTGGAGTTCGGGTGGCGAGGTGGTTCAGTTCTTC; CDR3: CAWSSGGEVVQFF
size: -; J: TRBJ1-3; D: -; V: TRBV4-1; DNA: TGCGCCAGCAGCCGTTTGGGTAGGGCTCTTGGAAACACCATATATTTT; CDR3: CASSRLGRALGNTIYF
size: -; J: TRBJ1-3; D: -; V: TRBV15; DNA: TGTGCCACCAGCAGAGCAGGGGCTGCCGGAAACACCATATATTTT; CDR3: CATSRAGAAGNTIYF
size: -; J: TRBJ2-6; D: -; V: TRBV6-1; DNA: TGTGCCACCTCCGAGTCCGGGGCCAACGTCCTGACTTTC; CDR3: CATSESGANVLTF
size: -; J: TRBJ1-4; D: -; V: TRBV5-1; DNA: TGCGCCAGCAGCGCGGGCTTCGGGTCGATAAATGAAAAACTGTTTTTT; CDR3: CASSAGFGSINEKLFF
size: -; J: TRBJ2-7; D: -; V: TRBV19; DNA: TGTGCCAGTAGTATGGGGGGCCCGCCCGGCTACGAGCAGTACTTC; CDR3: CASSMGGPPGYEQYF
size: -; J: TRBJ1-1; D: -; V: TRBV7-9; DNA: TGTGCCAGCAGCTTAGGAGGGGAGACCCCAAAAACCTCTGAAGCTTTCTTT; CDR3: CASSLGGETPKTSEAFF
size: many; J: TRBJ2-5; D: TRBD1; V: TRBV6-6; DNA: TGTGCCAGCAGCAGGGGGCGCGGGGAGACCCAGTACTTC; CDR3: CASSRGRGETQYF
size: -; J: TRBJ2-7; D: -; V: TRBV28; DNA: TGTGCCAGCAGTCCCCCGGTCCTCGGCGCTTACGAGCAGTACTTC; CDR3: CASSPPVLGAYEQYF
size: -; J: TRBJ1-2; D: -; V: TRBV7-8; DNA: TGTGCCAGCAGCCCCGACAGCTCCGGGGGCTATGGCTACACCTTC; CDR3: CASSPDSSGGYGYTF
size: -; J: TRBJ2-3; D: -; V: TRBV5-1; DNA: TGCGCCAGCAGCTCGGCCGGGCCTCCGGGGGATACGCAGTATTTT; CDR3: CASSSAGPPGDTQYF
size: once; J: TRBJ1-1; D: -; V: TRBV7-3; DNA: TGTGCCAGCAGCCCATACCGGGACACTGAAGCTTTCTTT; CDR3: CASSPYRDTEAFF
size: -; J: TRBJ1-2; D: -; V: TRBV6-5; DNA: TGTGCCAGCAGCTCTGCGGTAACTAACTATGGCTACACCTTC; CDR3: CASSSAVTNYGYTF